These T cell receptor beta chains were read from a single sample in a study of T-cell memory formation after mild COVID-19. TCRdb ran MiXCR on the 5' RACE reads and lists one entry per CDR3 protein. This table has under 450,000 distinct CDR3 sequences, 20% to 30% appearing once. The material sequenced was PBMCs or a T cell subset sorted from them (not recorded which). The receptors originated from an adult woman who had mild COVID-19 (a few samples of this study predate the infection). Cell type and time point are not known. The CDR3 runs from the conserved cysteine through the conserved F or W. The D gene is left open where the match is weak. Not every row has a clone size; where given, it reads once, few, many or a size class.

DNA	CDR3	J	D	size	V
TGCGCCAGCAGCCAAGAAAGGCGGGGGGGCCGCAGCGGGGAGCTGTTTTTT	CASSQERRGGRSGELFF	TRBJ2-2	TRBD2	-	TRBV4-1
TGTGCCAGCAGCTTTGGACTAGGAGGGACCCAGTACTTC	CASSFGLGGTQYF	TRBJ2-5	TRBD2	many	TRBV7-3
TGTGCCAGCAGCCCCCCACGAATAGCGGAATACAATGAGCAGTTCTTC	CASSPPRIAEYNEQFF	TRBJ2-1	-	few	TRBV7-9
TGTGCCACCACTATGGACGGGAGCTCCTACGAGCAGTACTTC	CATTMDGSSYEQYF	TRBJ2-7	-	-	TRBV15
TGTGCCACCAATTTGGCAGCTACTAACTATGGCTACACCTTC	CATNLAATNYGYTF	TRBJ1-2	-	few	TRBV24-1
TGTGCCAGTACTCCCGGGACAGGGTCTGAAGCTTTCTTT	CASTPGTGSEAFF	TRBJ1-1	TRBD1	-	TRBV19
TGTGCCAGTACAGGGGCGAGCTATGGCTACACCTTC	CASTGASYGYTF	TRBJ1-2	TRBD1	few	TRBV3-1
TGTGCCAGCAGCTTAGTTAATCAGCCCCAGCATTTT	CASSLVNQPQHF	TRBJ1-5	-	-	TRBV7-9
TGTGCCAGCAGCCAAGATCGGCAGGGGGCGGGCGAGCAGTACTTC	CASSQDRQGAGEQYF	TRBJ2-7	TRBD1	few	TRBV4-2
TGTGCCAGCAGTCCGGTCTGGACTCCATACAATGAGCAGTTCTTC	CASSPVWTPYNEQFF	TRBJ2-1	-	few	TRBV6-2/TRBV6-3
TGTGCCAGCAGCGCGCCGGGACAGAGGCATAATTCACCCCTCCACTTT	CASSAPGQRHNSPLHF	TRBJ1-6	TRBD1	-	TRBV7-2
TGTGCCAGCAGCTTAAAGGGAGAGAGGACAGATACGCAGTATTTT	CASSLKGERTDTQYF	TRBJ2-3	-	-	TRBV7-3
TGTGCCAGCAGCTTGGAAGAGGGTTACGAGCAGTACTTC	CASSLEEGYEQYF	TRBJ2-7	-	-	TRBV5-6
TGTGCCAGCAGCCAAGGAGCGGGGCCCTACGAGCAGTACTTC	CASSQGAGPYEQYF	TRBJ2-7	TRBD2	many	TRBV3-1
TGCAGTGCTAGAGGGCTGGCTAGCGGGAGGGCCGCTGCTTACGAGCAGTACTTC	CSARGLASGRAAAYEQYF	TRBJ2-7	TRBD2	few	TRBV20-1
TGCAGCGCAATGCTGGGCGAAAAGGAGACCCAGTACTTC	CSAMLGEKETQYF	TRBJ2-5	-	few	TRBV29-1
TGCGCCAGCAGATGGGGTGCGACTAGCACAGATACGCAGTATTTT	CASRWGATSTDTQYF	TRBJ2-3	-	-	TRBV5-1
TGTGCCAGCTCACCGCGGACTAGCGGGAGCTCCTACAATGAGCAGTTCTTC	CASSPRTSGSSYNEQFF	TRBJ2-1	TRBD2	-	TRBV18
TGTGCCAGCAGTTCCTACGCACTAGCGGGCCCGGATACGCAGTATTTT	CASSSYALAGPDTQYF	TRBJ2-3	TRBD2	few	TRBV6-6
TGTGCCAGCAGCGACCCGTTACTTCACTCCTACAATGAGCAGTTCTTC	CASSDPLLHSYNEQFF	TRBJ2-1	-	few	TRBV5-6
TGCGCCAGCAGCCGAGGGGGTTTTGGCACAGATACGCAGTATTTT	CASSRGGFGTDTQYF	TRBJ2-3	-	-	TRBV4-1
TGTGCCAGCAAAGGACAGGGGACCAGCAATCAGCCCCAGCATTTT	CASKGQGTSNQPQHF	TRBJ1-5	TRBD1	-	TRBV27
TGTGCCAGCAGTGAGGGGACAGATACGCAGTATTTT	CASSEGTDTQYF	TRBJ2-3	-	many	TRBV6-4
TGCAGTGCTAGGGAAAGAGAACTAGCGGTATACAATGAGCAGTTCTTC	CSARERELAVYNEQFF	TRBJ2-1	TRBD2	few	TRBV20-1
TGTGCCAGCAGTGGGGCGGGGATCTCCTACGAGCAGTACTTC	CASSGAGISYEQYF	TRBJ2-7	-	-	TRBV27
TGTGCCAGCAGTGAAGCCTCCTTTAGCACAGATACGCAGTATTTT	CASSEASFSTDTQYF	TRBJ2-3	-	-	TRBV2
TGTGCCAGCAGTTACGGCAGGGGCGTAGAGACCCAGTACTTC	CASSYGRGVETQYF	TRBJ2-5	-	few	TRBV6-5
TGTGCCAGCAGTTCGGACATGCGGTTCTACAATGAGCAGTTCTTC	CASSSDMRFYNEQFF	TRBJ2-1	-	-	TRBV5-5
TGTGCCAGTTCGGACAGCCCCATGAACACTGAAGCTTTCTTT	CASSDSPMNTEAFF	TRBJ1-1	-	-	TRBV19
TGTGCCAGCAGTGGAGGAGGGATAACGTCCTACGAGCAGTACTTC	CASSGGGITSYEQYF	TRBJ2-7	-	once	TRBV6-5
TGTGCCAGCAGCTTAGGGGCCCCCGGAGCGGGAGGCACAGATACGCAGTATTTT	CASSLGAPGAGGTDTQYF	TRBJ2-3	TRBD2	few	TRBV7-2
TGTGCCAGCAGCGACAACCCCGTTGGGGGACGGCGGTTTTACGAGCAGTACTTC	CASSDNPVGGRRFYEQYF	TRBJ2-7	-	once	TRBV7-9
TGTGCCAGCAGCACCGCGGCGGGAGGGAGCTACGAGCAGTACTTC	CASSTAAGGSYEQYF	TRBJ2-7	TRBD2	few	TRBV7-2
TGTGCCAGCAGCTTTCAGCGTATGCAGTATTTT	CASSFQRMQYF	TRBJ2-3	-	few	TRBV12-3/TRBV12-4
TGCAGCATACTTCTGCCGGACAGGGAGGCTTTCTTT	CSILLPDREAFF	TRBJ1-1	TRBD1	-	TRBV29-1
TGCGCCAGCGCCTCGACAGGGGCGAGAGGTCAGCCCCAGCATTTT	CASASTGARGQPQHF	TRBJ1-5	TRBD1	-	TRBV5-1
TGCAGCGTTGGGACATTATTCTCCTACGAGCAGTACTTC	CSVGTLFSYEQYF	TRBJ2-7	-	many	TRBV29-1
TGTGCCAGCAGCCCCCGTATAGCGGGAGACAGGGACGAGCAGTACTTC	CASSPRIAGDRDEQYF	TRBJ2-7	TRBD2	many	TRBV13
TGTGCCAGCAGTTGGCGGGGGCTCAGAACTGAAGCTTTCTTT	CASSWRGLRTEAFF	TRBJ1-1	-	-	TRBV6-5
TGTGCCAGCAGCTTAAGCACTAGCGGAACCGGGGAGCTGTTTTTT	CASSLSTSGTGELFF	TRBJ2-2	TRBD2	few	TRBV7-3
TGTGCCACCAGTGAGCCCGGGACAGGGGTCCAAGAGACCCAGTACTTC	CATSEPGTGVQETQYF	TRBJ2-5	TRBD1	medium-sized	TRBV24-1
TGTGCCACCAGTGATCAAAGACAGGTCTCATACAATGAGCAGTTCTTC	CATSDQRQVSYNEQFF	TRBJ2-1	-	-	TRBV24-1